A selection of T cell receptor beta chains follows, all from one sample in a study of cytomegalovirus exposure and HLA in healthy donors. The data were produced by immunoSEQ multiplex PCR, yet TCRdb's version contains in-frame clones alone and is incomplete. The profile shows some 65,000 clones, about 70% of them singletons. Sequencing input: PBMCs. The receptor set was obtained from a woman aged 25 to 45 in good health and CMV-seronegative. The CDR3 runs from the conserved cysteine through the conserved F or W. A D gene is named only where the DNA matches it firmly. Size is stated for part of the rows, as once, few or many counts, or as a class when the clone is expanded.

j_call | clone_size | v_call | d_call | cdr3_aa | cdr3_nt
TRBJ1-4 | NA | TRBV29-1 | NA | CSVLNGTTNEKLFF | TGCAGCGTCTTAAACGGTACAACTAATGAAAAACTGTTTTTT
TRBJ1-2 | NA | TRBV7-2 | NA | CASSFSGHGYTF | TGTGCCAGCAGCTTCTCAGGGCATGGCTACACCTTC
TRBJ2-7 | NA | TRBV19 | NA | CASGAGSYEQYF | TGTGCCAGTGGGGCAGGTAGCTACGAGCAGTACTTC
TRBJ1-5 | NA | TRBV19 | NA | CASDQGSNQPQHF | TGTGCCAGTGACCAGGGTAGCAATCAGCCCCAGCATTTT
TRBJ2-5 | NA | TRBV15 | TRBD2 | CATSRSSGGGQETQYF | TGTGCCACCAGCAGAAGTAGCGGGGGGGGCCAAGAGACCCAGTACTTC
TRBJ2-5 | few | TRBV19 | NA | CASSIAGAQYF | TGTGCCAGTAGTATAGCCGGGGCCCAGTACTTC
TRBJ1-2 | NA | TRBV27 | NA | CASSFAANYGYTF | TGTGCCAGCAGTTTTGCAGCTAACTATGGCTACACCTTC
TRBJ1-2 | NA | TRBV30 | NA | CAWNLRRHGYTF | TGTGCCTGGAACCTCAGGAGGCATGGCTACACCTTC
TRBJ1-1 | few | TRBV30 | NA | CAWSVGAVNMNTEAFF | TGTGCCTGGAGTGTTGGGGCGGTAAACATGAACACTGAAGCTTTCTTT
TRBJ2-5 | NA | TRBV2 | TRBD1 | CASRDREQETQYF | TGTGCCAGCAGGGACAGGGAACAAGAGACCCAGTACTTC
TRBJ2-7 | NA | TRBV19 | NA | CASSIDREAGSSYEQYF | TGTGCCAGTAGTATAGATCGAGAAGCAGGTTCGTCCTACGAGCAGTACTTC
TRBJ2-5 | NA | TRBV9 | NA | CASSVDPGRQETQYF | TGTGCCAGCAGCGTAGACCCTGGGAGGCAAGAGACCCAGTACTTC
TRBJ2-5 | NA | TRBV5-4 | TRBD2 | CASSSGGTEETQYF | TGTGCCAGCAGCTCCGGGGGGACGGAGGAGACCCAGTACTTC
TRBJ2-5 | few | TRBV5-6 | NA | CASSLGRQETQYF | TGTGCCAGCAGCTTAGGGAGACAAGAGACCCAGTACTTC
TRBJ2-4 | NA | TRBV4-1 | NA | CASSQRRDSTLAKNIQYF | TGCGCCAGCAGCCAACGCCGGGACTCGACTTTAGCCAAAAACATTCAGTACTTC
TRBJ2-2 | NA | TRBV11-2 | NA | CASSQLSVLGELFF | TGTGCCAGCAGCCAACTTAGCGTTCTCGGGGAGCTGTTTTTT
TRBJ1-2 | NA | TRBV11-2 | NA | CASSLEGARDYGYTF | TGTGCCAGCAGCTTAGAAGGGGCGCGTGACTATGGCTACACCTTC
TRBJ1-5 | few | TRBV10-2 | TRBD1 | CASSDQGASNQPQHF | TGCGCCAGCAGTGATCAGGGGGCGAGCAATCAGCCCCAGCATTTT
TRBJ2-7 | NA | TRBV5-1 | TRBD2 | CASSLFEASGAHEQYF | TGCGCCAGCAGCTTGTTTGAGGCTAGCGGGGCCCACGAGCAGTACTTC
TRBJ2-6 | NA | TRBV6-4 | NA | CASSDLLGEVSSGANVLTF | TGTGCCAGCAGTGATCTGTTAGGGGAAGTCTCCTCTGGGGCCAACGTCCTGACTTTC
TRBJ2-5 | NA | TRBV7-6 | NA | CASSLVYREGETQYF | TGTGCCAGCAGCTTAGTATACAGGGAGGGGGAGACCCAGTACTTC
TRBJ2-7 | once | TRBV7-7 | TRBD1 | CASSLTQGAGQYF | TGTGCCAGCAGCTTGACTCAGGGGGCAGGGCAGTACTTC
TRBJ2-3 | NA | TRBV11-3 | TRBD2 | CASSLGGGGGTDTQYF | TGTGCCAGCAGCTTAGGTGGCGGGGGGGGCACAGATACGCAGTATTTT
TRBJ2-3 | NA | TRBV30 | NA | CAWSVENPSGTDTQYF | TGTGCCTGGAGTGTAGAAAACCCCAGCGGCACAGATACGCAGTATTTT
TRBJ1-6 | NA | TRBV15 | NA | CATSRDLGTGQGNSPLHF | NA
TRBJ2-5 | few | TRBV27 | TRBD1 | CASSGDRVVQYF | TGTGCCAGCAGTGGAGACAGGGTTGTGCAGTACTTC